Described below is a single T cell receptor beta chain sequence and its context. What it recognizes is unknown. Next came a second PCR, run for about 7 to 12 cycles, which used a sample-barcoded 5' primer along with a J-beta primer mix. TCRdb used MiXCR to reprocess the 5' RACE reads, holding one entry per CDR3 protein. Altogether about 1.8 million distinct CDR3 sequences are present, about 49% being singletons, with the ten largest covering more than 2%. This entry is derived from a study of blood T cells in healthy people across ages. Findings of the study overall: Across the age range, TCR beta diversity per million T cells fell in a roughly linear way. What prevented conclusive comparison of naive and antigen-experienced cells was that PBMCs were unsorted.

The sample was blood. This TCR was recovered from a woman aged 40 to 50 in good health.

In nucleotides, the CDR3 is TGTGCCAGCAGCTTCGCAGGGGCAGACAATGAGCAGTTCTTC. Translation: CASSFAGADNEQFF. The chain employs TRBV11-1 and TRBJ2-1, with a tentative D call TRBD1 (6 bases). Trimming cost V 3 bases and J 5 bases, with 11 bases left between them. The CDR3 consists of 14 residues. Germline CDR1 reads SGHAT; CDR2 reads FQDESV (reference sequence).